The 5 T cell receptor beta chains below all came from one sample that was sequenced in a study of beta chain features in type 1 diabetes. The whole isolated RNA underwent reverse transcription, so sequencing captured expressed TCRB transcripts. Profiled with immunoSEQ multiplex PCR; TCRdb holds only in-frame clones, not every one. The table records around 250,000 clones, around 65% of them present only once. Sequencing was performed on naive CD4+ T cells from blood. These receptors were obtained from a man aged 25 to 45 in good health.

J is TRBJ1-4 and V is TRBV6-5, with 11 positions matching TRBD1. Trimming removed 4 bases from V and 7 bases from J; junction bases left unmatched: 5. The V gene's germline CDR1 is MNHEY and CDR2 SVGAGI. The CDR3 covers 15 residues. The CDR3 here is CASSWSGTGGEKLFF. The CDR3 DNA is TGTGCCAGCAGTTGGTCCGGGACAGGGGGTGAAAAACTGTTTTTT.

This clone was found a few times. This chain links TRBV18 with TRBJ2-7; 9 positions match TRBD1. Trimming took 1 base from V and 8 from J; bases not matched to a gene: 6. The V gene's germline CDR1 is KGHSH and CDR2 LQKENI. The CDR3 sequence is 14 residues long. The CDR3: CASSPQGQGNKQYF. CDR3 DNA: TGTGCCAGCTCACCACAGGGACAGGGCAACAAGCAGTACTTC.

In this sample, this clone turned up a few times. The rearrangement links TRBV11-2 to TRBJ2-1; D is possibly TRBD1 (6 bases). CDR1 and CDR2 (germline): SGHAT, FQNNGV. The CDR3 covers 19 residues. V lost 4 bases and J lost 4, with 26 bases in between. The CDR3: CASSSRSALTGKRYNEQFF. The CDR3 nucleotides are TGTGCCAGCAGCTCCAGATCCGCCTTGACAGGAAAGAGGTACAATGAGCAGTTCTTC.

The chain is built from TRBV29-1 and TRBJ2-2, with 11 bases that match TRBD2. Germline values: CDR1 SQVTM, CDR2 ANQGSEA. This CDR3 spans 17 amino acids. V was clipped by 5 bases and J by 2 bases; unmatched bases: 10. CDR3 protein: CSVKRPSGGPNTGELFF. CDR3 coding DNA: TGCAGCGTTAAACGCCCTAGCGGGGGGCCCAACACCGGGGAGCTGTTTTTT.

The CDR3 region has the DNA TGTGCTTCGATCATCCTAGCGGGGGACCTGAATGAGCAGTTCTTC. Its translation is CASIILAGDLNEQFF. The chain joins TRBV30 to TRBJ2-1; 10 bases line up with TRBD2. This CDR3 is built from 15 residues. CDR1 is GTSNPN, CDR2 SVGIG, per germline (reference sequence).